Below, 6 T cell receptor beta chains from the same sample are listed, as sequenced in a study of T cell responses to AZD1222 COVID-19 vaccine. Profiling relied on immunoSEQ multiplex PCR, and the TCRdb table lists in-frame clones only, not all of them. The sample lists 200,000 to 250,000 clones; about 92% were seen once. Sample: peripheral blood, taken on day 0 of MenACWY control vaccination. These receptors were collected from an adult in good health.

The V gene is TRBV6-5, the J gene TRBJ1-5; TRBD1 is a possible D gene (6 bases). This CDR3 has 14 amino acids. Germline V gene data show CDR1 as MNHEY and CDR2 as SVGAGI. V shed 4 bases and J shed 7 bases, with 14 bases lying between them. The CDR3 DNA reads as TGTGCCAGCAGTTCACAGGGTTTTGGGCAGCCCCAGCATTTT. This sequence encodes CASSSQGFGQPQHF.

The V and J genes are TRBV19 and TRBJ2-6; 7 positions agree with TRBD2. V lost 8 bases to trimming and J lost 2 bases; unmatched junction nucleotides: 6. The CDR3 has 15 amino acids. The germline gives CDR1 LNHDA, CDR2 SQIVND (reference sequence). CDR3 sequence: CASEWGGAGANVLTF. The CDR3 DNA reads as TGTGCCAGTGAATGGGGAGGGGCTGGGGCCAACGTCCTGACTTTC.

This clone was seen once. The chain has TRBV18 and TRBJ1-4, with TRBD1 matching over 7 bases. This CDR3 has 15 amino acids. Germline CDR1 and CDR2: KGHSH and LQKENI. Trimming removed 3 bases from V and 4 bases from J; junction bases left unmatched: 5. The CDR3 is CASSPQGQINEKLFF. For the CDR3, the DNA is TGTGCCAGCTCACCGCAGGGACAGATTAATGAAAAACTGTTTTTT.

This clone showed up just once. The rearrangement uses TRBV15 and TRBJ1-5, with D possibly being TRBD1 (5 bases). The CDR3 has 14 amino acids. Germline V CDR1 and CDR2: LNHNV, YYDKDF (reference sequence). Trimming took off 5 bases at V and 4 bases at J, with 12 bases between the two ends. The CDR3: CATSEGRSNQPQHF. The CDR3 region has the DNA TGTGCCACCAGCGAGGGGCGGTCGAATCAGCCCCAGCATTTT.

The rearrangement links TRBV28 to TRBJ2-2; 9 bases match TRBD1. Germline lookup yields CDR1 MDHEN and CDR2 SYDVKM. Unmatched junction bases numbered 3, after V lost 7 bases and J lost 0 bases. This CDR3 is 15 amino acids long. Written as DNA, the CDR3 is TGTGCCAGCACCACAGGGGGCGCGAACACCGGGGAGCTGTTTTTT. It yields the protein CASTTGGANTGELFF.

As for this clone: The same CDR3 also results from other DNA sequences found in this sample. The rearrangement links TRBV5-1 to TRBJ1-1, with D maybe TRBD1 (5 bases). This CDR3 has 14 residues. The V end lost 0 bases, the J end lost 1 base, and 7 bases lay between the germline ends. The germline CDR1 and CDR2 sequences are SGHRS and YFSETQ. The CDR3 sequence: CASSLAGGNTEAFF. The CDR3 DNA reads TGCGCCAGCAGCTTGGCCGGGGGGAACACTGAAGCTTTCTTT. The variable domain in full, with the rest retrieved from reference TRBV5-1 and TRBJ1-1, is KAGVTQTPRYLIKTRGQQVTLSCSPISGHRSVSWYQQTPGQGLQFLFEYFSETQRNKGNFPGRFSGRQFSNSRSEMNVSTLELGDSALYLCASSLAGGNTEAFFGQGTRLTVV.